This T cell receptor (beta chain) was observed in a study of cytomegalovirus exposure and HLA in healthy donors. Researchers ran the PCR with 60 Vbeta and 13 Jbeta primers. Sequencing used immunoSEQ multiplex PCR; TCRdb keeps in-frame clones, though not all of them. The sample has 120,000 or so clones, around 79% seen once. Germline CDR1 reads LNHDA; CDR2 reads SQIVND (reference sequence). The V and J ends lost 10 bases and 7 bases, in that order; junction bases with no gene match: 5. CDR3 length: 13 residues. The TCR comes from a woman in her thirties in good health and CMV-seronegative. The V and J genes are TRBV19 and TRBJ1-4; 11 bases align to TRBD1. Material for sequencing was PBMCs. The CDR3 reads CATGDRGSEKLFF. CDR3 DNA: TGTGCCACCGGGGACAGGGGGAGTGAAAAACTGTTTTTT.